Listed here is a single T cell receptor beta chain. What it recognizes is unknown. The entry originates in a study of Graves' ophthalmopathy and Graves' hyperthyroidism. The V and J ends lost 6 bases and 4 bases, in that order; junction bases with no gene match: 6. The CDR3 is made up of 13 amino acids. The germline gives CDR1 SQVTM, CDR2 ANQGSEA. For repertoire sequencing, the TCR beta CDR3 regions were amplified from RNA transcripts. Following a first-round RT-PCR that used HTBI primers, a second-round multiplex PCR was carried out. One entry per CDR3 protein, called by TCRdb with MiXCR from the multiplex PCR reads. The data hold 740,000 or so distinct CDR3 sequences, with 35% to 50% observed a single time. Study-wide points: Blood also harbored most expanded thyroid clonotypes above 0.001 frequency.

For donors with ophthalmopathy, the disease showed moderate-to-severe activity, reached CAS ≥3 and NOSPECS ≥4, and had lasted under 3 months. PBMCs stemmed from around 10 ml of fresh peripheral blood. The sequencing sample was made of peripheral blood. The source is an adult man with Graves' ophthalmopathy. The chain employs TRBV29-1 and TRBJ2-7; 10 nucleotides align to TRBD1. This chain's CDR3 is CSVEGQGLYEQYF. The CDR3 DNA reads as TGCAGCGTAGAGGGACAGGGGTTATACGAGCAGTACTTC.